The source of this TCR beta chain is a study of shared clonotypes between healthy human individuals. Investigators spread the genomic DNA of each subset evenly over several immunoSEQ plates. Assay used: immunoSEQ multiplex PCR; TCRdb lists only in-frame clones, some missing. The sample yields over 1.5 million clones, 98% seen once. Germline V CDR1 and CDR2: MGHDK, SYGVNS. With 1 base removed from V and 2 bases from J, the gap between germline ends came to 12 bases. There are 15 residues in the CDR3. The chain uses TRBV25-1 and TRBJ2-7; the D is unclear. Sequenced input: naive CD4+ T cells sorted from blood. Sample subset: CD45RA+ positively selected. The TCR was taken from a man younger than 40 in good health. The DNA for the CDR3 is TGTGCCAGCAGTGAATCGGCCCTCGACGCCTACGAGCAGTACTTC. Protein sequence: CASSESALDAYEQYF.